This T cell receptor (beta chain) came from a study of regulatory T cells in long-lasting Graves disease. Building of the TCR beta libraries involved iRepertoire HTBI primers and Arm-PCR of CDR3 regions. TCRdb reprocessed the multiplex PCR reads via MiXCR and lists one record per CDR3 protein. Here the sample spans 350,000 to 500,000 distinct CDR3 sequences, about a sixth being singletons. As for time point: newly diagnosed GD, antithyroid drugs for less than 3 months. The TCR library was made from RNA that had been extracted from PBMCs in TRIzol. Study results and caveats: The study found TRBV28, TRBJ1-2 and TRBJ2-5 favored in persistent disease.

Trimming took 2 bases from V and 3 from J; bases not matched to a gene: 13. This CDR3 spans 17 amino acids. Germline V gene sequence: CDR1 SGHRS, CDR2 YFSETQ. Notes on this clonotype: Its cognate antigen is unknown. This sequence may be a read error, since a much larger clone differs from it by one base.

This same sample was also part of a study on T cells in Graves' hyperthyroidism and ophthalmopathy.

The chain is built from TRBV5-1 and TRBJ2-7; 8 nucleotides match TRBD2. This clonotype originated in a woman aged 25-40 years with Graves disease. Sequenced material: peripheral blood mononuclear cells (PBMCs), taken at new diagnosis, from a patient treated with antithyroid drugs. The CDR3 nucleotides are TGCGCCAGCAGCTTAGGAGCCCAACTAGCGGACTTCTACGAGCAGTACTTC. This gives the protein CASSLGAQLADFYEQYF.